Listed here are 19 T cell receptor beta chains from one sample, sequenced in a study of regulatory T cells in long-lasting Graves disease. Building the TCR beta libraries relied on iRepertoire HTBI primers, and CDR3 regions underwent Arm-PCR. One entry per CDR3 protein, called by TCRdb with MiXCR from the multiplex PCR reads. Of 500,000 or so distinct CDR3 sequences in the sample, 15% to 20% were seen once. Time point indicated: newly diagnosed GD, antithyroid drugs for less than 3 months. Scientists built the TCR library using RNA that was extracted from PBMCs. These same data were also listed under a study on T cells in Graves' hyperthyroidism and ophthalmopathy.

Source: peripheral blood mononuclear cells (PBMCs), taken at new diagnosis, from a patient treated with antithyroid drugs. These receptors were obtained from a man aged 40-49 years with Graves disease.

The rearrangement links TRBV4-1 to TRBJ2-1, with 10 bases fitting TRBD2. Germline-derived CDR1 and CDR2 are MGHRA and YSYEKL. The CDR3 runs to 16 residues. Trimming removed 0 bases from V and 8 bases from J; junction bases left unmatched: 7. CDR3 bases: TGCGCCAGCAGCCAAGAAGGTCTAGCGGGAGTGGATGAGCAGTTCTTC. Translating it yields CASSQEGLAGVDEQFF.

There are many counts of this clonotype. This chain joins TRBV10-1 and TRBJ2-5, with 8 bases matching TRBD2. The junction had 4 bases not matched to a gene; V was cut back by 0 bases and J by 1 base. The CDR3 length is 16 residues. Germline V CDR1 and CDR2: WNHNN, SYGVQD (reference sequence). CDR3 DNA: TGCGCCAGCAGTGAGTCAGGGGCGGGAGGCCAAGAGACCCAGTACTTC. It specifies CASSESGAGGQETQYF.

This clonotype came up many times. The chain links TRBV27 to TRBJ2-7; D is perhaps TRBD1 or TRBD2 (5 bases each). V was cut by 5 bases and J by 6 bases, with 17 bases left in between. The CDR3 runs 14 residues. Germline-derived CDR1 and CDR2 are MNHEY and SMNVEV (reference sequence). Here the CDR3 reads CASSPGTGDFEQYF. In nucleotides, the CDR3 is TGTGCCAGCAGTCCCGGGACCGGAGATTTCGAGCAGTACTTC.

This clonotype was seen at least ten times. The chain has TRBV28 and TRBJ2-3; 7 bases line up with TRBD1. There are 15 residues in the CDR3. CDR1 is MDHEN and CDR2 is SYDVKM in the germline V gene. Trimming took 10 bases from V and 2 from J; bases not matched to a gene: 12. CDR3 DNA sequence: TGTGCCACCGTCGGACAGGTCGGATACACAGATACGCAGTATTTT. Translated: CATVGQVGYTDTQYF. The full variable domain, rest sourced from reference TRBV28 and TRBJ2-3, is DVKVTQSSRYLVKRTGEKVFLECVQDMDHENMFWYRQDPGLGLRLIYFSYDVKMKEKGDIPEGYSVSREKKERFSLILESASTNQTSMYLCATVGQVGYTDTQYFGPGTRLTVL.

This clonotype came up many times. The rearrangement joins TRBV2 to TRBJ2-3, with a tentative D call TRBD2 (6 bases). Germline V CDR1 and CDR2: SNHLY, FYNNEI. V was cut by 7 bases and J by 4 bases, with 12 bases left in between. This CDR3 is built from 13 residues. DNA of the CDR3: TGTGCCAGCATGGGGAGGAGCGCAGATACGCAGTATTTT. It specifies CASMGRSADTQYF.

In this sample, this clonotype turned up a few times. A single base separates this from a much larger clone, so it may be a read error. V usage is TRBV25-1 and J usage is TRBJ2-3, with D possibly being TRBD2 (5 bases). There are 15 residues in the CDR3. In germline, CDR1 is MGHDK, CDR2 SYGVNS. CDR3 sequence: CASSDTRTRTDTRYF. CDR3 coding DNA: TGTGCCAGCAGTGATACTAGGACCCGCACAGATACGCGGTATTTT. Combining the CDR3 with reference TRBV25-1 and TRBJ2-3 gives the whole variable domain EADIYQTPRYLVIGTGKKITLECSQTMGHDKMYWYQQDPGMELHLIHYSYGVNSTEKGDLSSESTVSRIRTEHFPLTLESARPSHTSQYLCASSDTRTRTDTRYFGPGTRLTVL.

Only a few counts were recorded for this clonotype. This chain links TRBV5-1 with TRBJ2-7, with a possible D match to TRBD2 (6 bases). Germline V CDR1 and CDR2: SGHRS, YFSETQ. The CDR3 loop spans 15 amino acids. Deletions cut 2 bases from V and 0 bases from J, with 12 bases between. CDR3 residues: CASSFGRGSSYEQYF. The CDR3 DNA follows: TGCGCCAGCAGCTTCGGTCGGGGGAGCTCCTACGAGCAGTACTTC.

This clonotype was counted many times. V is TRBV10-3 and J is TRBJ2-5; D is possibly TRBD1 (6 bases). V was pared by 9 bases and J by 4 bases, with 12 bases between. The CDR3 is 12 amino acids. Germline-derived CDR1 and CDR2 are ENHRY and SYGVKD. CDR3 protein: CAMGEQGETQYF. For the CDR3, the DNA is TGTGCCATGGGAGAACAGGGAGAGACCCAGTACTTC.

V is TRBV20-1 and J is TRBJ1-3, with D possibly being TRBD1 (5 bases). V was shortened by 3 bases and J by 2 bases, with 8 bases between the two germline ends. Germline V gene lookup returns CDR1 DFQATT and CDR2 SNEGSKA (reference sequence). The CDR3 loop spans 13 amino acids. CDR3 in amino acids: CSASTTAGNTIYF. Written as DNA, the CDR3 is TGCAGTGCTAGCACGACAGCTGGAAACACCATATATTTT.

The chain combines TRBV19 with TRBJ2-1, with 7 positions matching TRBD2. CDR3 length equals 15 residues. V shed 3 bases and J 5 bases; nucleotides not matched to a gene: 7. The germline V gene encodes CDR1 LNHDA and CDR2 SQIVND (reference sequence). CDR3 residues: CASSIRDYQNNEQFF. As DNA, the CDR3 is TGTGCCAGTAGTATTCGGGACTACCAGAACAATGAGCAGTTCTTC. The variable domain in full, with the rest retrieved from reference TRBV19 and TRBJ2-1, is DGGITQSPKYLFRKEGQNVTLSCEQNLNHDAMYWYRQDPGQGLRLIYYSQIVNDFQKGDIAEGYSVSREKKESFPLTVTSAQKNPTAFYLCASSIRDYQNNEQFFGPGTRLTVL.

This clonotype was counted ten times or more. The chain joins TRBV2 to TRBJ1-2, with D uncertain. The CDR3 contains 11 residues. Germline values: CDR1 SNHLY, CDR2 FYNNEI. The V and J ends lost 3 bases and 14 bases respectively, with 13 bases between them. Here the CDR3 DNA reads TGTGCCAGCAGTGACCCTGGAGACAATACCTTC. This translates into CASSDPGDNTF. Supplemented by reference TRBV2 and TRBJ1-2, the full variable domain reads EPEVTQTPSHQVTQMGQEVILRCVPISNHLYFYWYRQILGQKVEFLVSFYNNEISEKSEIFDDQFSVERPDGSNFTLKIRSTKLEDSAMYFCASSDPGDNTFGSGTRLTVV.

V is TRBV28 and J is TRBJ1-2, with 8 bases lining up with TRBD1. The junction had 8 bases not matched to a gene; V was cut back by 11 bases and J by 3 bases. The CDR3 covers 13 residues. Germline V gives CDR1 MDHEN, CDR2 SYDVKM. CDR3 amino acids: CAVTGGRDYGYTF. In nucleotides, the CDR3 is TGTGCCGTTACAGGGGGGAGGGACTATGGCTACACCTTC.

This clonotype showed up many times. CDR3 loop: CASSLSSDTEAFF. The CDR3 bases are TGTGCCAGCAGTCTAAGCAGCGACACTGAAGCTTTCTTT. The chain couples TRBV2 to TRBJ1-1; D is unresolved. Germline loops: CDR1 SNHLY, CDR2 FYNNEI. This CDR3 has 13 amino acids. V lost 5 bases and J 3 bases, leaving 10 bases between the germline ends.

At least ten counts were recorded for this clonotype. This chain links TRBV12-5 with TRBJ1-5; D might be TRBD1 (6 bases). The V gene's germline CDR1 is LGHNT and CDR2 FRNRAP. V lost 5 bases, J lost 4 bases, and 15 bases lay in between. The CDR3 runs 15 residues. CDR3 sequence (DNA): TGTGCTAGTGGTCCCGGGACAAGGACTAATCAGCCCCAGCATTTT. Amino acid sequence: CASGPGTRTNQPQHF.

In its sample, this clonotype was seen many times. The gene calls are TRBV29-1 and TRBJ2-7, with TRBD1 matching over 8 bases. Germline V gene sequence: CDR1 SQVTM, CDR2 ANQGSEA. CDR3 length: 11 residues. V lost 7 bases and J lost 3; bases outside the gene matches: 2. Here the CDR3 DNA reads TGCAGCGCCGGACAGGGCTACGAGCAGTACTTC. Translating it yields CSAGQGYEQYF.

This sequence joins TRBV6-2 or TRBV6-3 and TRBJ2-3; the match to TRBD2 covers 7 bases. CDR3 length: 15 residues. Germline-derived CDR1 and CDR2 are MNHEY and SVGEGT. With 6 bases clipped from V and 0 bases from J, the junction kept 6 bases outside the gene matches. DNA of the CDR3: TGTGCCAGCAGGCCTAGCGGAGCTAGCACAGATACGCAGTATTTT. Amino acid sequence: CASRPSGASTDTQYF.

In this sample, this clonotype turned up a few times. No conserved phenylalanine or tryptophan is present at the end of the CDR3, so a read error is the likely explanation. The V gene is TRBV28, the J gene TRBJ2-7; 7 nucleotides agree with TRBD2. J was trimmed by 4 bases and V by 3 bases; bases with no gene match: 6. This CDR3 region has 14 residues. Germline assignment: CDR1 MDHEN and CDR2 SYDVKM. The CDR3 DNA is TGTGCCAGCAGTTTCGGTCGGGGGGAGTACGAGCAGTACCTC. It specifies CASSFGRGEYEQYL.

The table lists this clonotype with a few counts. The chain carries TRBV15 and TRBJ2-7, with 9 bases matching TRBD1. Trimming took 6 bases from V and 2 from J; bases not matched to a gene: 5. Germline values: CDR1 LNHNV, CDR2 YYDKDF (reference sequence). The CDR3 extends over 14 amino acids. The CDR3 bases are TGTGCCACCAGAGCCGGGACAGGGCCCTACGAGCAGTACTTC. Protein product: CATRAGTGPYEQYF.

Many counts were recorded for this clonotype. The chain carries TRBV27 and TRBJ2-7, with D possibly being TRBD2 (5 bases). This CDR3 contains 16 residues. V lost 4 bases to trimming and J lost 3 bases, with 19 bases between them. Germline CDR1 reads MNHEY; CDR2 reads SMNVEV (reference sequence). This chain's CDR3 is CASSSLNRDYFYEQYF. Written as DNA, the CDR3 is TGTGCCAGCAGTTCCCTTAACCGGGATTACTTCTACGAGCAGTACTTC.